This T cell receptor beta chain appears in the sequencing data of a study of quantifying T cell responses using KT2 cells. Study background: TCR alpha and beta constant-region primers primed reverse transcription of RNA. The second PCR ran as a qPCR until a predetermined fluorescence threshold was reached.

An oligo carrying a UMI was ligated to the cDNA 3' end. The first PCR ran approximately 4 cycles with an equimolar RC1.1 and RC1.2 beta primer mix. Via MiXCR, TCRdb re-called the UMI-ligation and nested PCR reads, giving one row per CDR3 protein. The sample records fewer than 60,000 distinct CDR3 sequences, roughly 11% being singletons. The ends were cut back, 2 bases at V and 7 bases at J, with 13 bases in the middle. The length of the CDR3 is 13 residues. CDR1 SGHRS and CDR2 YFSETQ come from the germline V gene. The rearrangement joins TRBV5-1 to TRBJ2-7; D could derive from TRBD1 or TRBD2 (5 bases each). The sample was PBMCs spiked with cells of the T cell clone KT2. This sequence was found in a human donor. CDR3 bases: TGCGCCAGCAGCTTTAACGAGGGGAGAGAGCAGTACTTC. Translation gives CASSFNEGREQYF.